The clone carrying this T cell receptor beta chain appeared a single time. The antigen is unknown. Method: immunoSEQ multiplex PCR; TCRdb's copy keeps in-frame clones and lacks some. The table records some 90,000 clones, around 87% of them present only once. Healthy donors had no documented immune events, such as infections, while sampled. These data are taken from a study of identifying expanded T cells in peripheral blood. Study findings and constraints: Across healthy donors, higher total template counts meant significantly greater approximately two-week count variance.

This CDR3 is built from 15 residues. Germline V gives CDR1 MGHDK, CDR2 SYGVNS. J was trimmed by 7 bases and V by 4 bases; bases with no gene match: 9. The sequencing input was blood. This sequence joins TRBV25-1 and TRBJ2-1; 8 bases fit TRBD1. This TCR came from a person aged 18 to 75 in good health. This chain's CDR3 is CASSGLWTGRNEQFF. CDR3 DNA: TGTGCCAGCAGTGGGCTGTGGACAGGGCGAAATGAGCAGTTCTTC. Using reference TRBV25-1 and TRBJ2-1 for the parts outside the CDR3, the full variable domain is EADIYQTPRYLVIGTGKKITLECSQTMGHDKMYWYQQDPGMELHLIHYSYGVNSTEKGDLSSESTVSRIRTEHFPLTLESARPSHTSQYLCASSGLWTGRNEQFFGPGTRLTVL.